A single sample is the source of the 20 T cell receptor beta chains below, sequenced in a study of cytomegalovirus exposure and HLA in healthy donors. PCR primers comprised 60 Vbeta and 13 Jbeta primers. Sequencing was performed with immunoSEQ multiplex PCR; in TCRdb, only in-frame clones are kept and a portion is missing. The sample includes 200,000 or so clones, roughly 80% seen only once; the top ten take 0.2% to 0.3%. Sequencing used PBMCs. Receptor source: a boy aged 10-17 years in good health and CMV-seronegative.

The chain employs TRBV5-4 and TRBJ2-7; 10 nucleotides align to TRBD1. The CDR3 sequence is 15 residues long. The V segment lost 5 bases and the J segment 2 bases; nucleotides outside the gene matches: 7. Germline values: CDR1 SGHNT, CDR2 YYREEE (reference sequence). The CDR3, as DNA: TGTGCCAGCAGTTTTACCGGGACAGGGGCCTACGAGCAGTACTTC. It codes for CASSFTGTGAYEQYF.

The rearrangement links TRBV10-3 to TRBJ2-7; a weak D match, TRBD1 (5 bases). This CDR3 spans 13 amino acids. Germline assignment: CDR1 ENHRY and CDR2 SYGVKD. The germline V and J ends were trimmed by 11 bases and 1 base, with 15 bases remaining between them. This CDR3 is CASARAGSYEQYF. In nucleotides, the CDR3 is TGTGCCTCCGCCAGGGCCGGGTCCTACGAGCAGTACTTC.

The genes are TRBV7-6 and TRBJ2-1; TRBD2 agrees at 10 bases. This CDR3 has 16 amino acids. V lost 4 bases and J lost 6; bases outside the gene matches: 9. Germline values: CDR1 SGHVS, CDR2 FNYEAQ. The CDR3 nucleotides are TGTGCCAGCAGCTCCATCCGGACTAGCGGCTCCAATGAGCAGTTCTTC. Translated: CASSSIRTSGSNEQFF.

The chain carries TRBV4-3 and TRBJ2-1; D is perhaps TRBD1 (5 bases). Trimming took 1 base from V and 9 from J, leaving 13 bases between them. The CDR3 sequence is 14 residues long. CDR1 is LGHNA, CDR2 YSLEER, per germline. This CDR3 reads CASSQALGAAEQFF. CDR3 nucleotide sequence: TGCGCCAGCAGCCAAGCCCTTGGGGCCGCTGAGCAGTTCTTC.

The chain combines TRBV6-5 with TRBJ1-1; TRBD1 matches 8 bases. The length of the CDR3 is 14 residues. CDR1 and CDR2 (germline): MNHEY, SVGAGI. The V gene end was trimmed by 6 bases and the J gene end by 5 bases; junction bases not matched to a gene: 8. In nucleotides, the CDR3 is TGTGCCAGCAGCCTCGGACAGGGCGGGACTGAAGCTTTCTTT. Translating it yields CASSLGQGGTEAFF.

This clone was observed a few times. V and J are TRBV5-5 and TRBJ2-7; D gene unclear. V lost 4 bases and J 3 bases, leaving 8 bases between the germline ends. Looked up from germline, CDR1 is SGHKS and CDR2 is YYEKEE (reference sequence). The CDR3 runs to 12 residues. CDR3: CASSPPGYEQYF. The CDR3 DNA sequence: TGTGCCAGCAGCCCCCCGGGCTACGAGCAGTACTTC.

This chain connects TRBV10-3 to TRBJ2-2; D may be TRBD1 (6 bases). V was pared by 6 bases and J by 6 bases, with 11 bases between. Germline V gene sequence: CDR1 ENHRY, CDR2 SYGVKD. The CDR3 is made up of 13 amino acids. CDR3: CAIRDSFPGELFF. CDR3 DNA: TGTGCCATCAGGGACAGTTTCCCCGGGGAGCTGTTTTTT.

V is TRBV2 and J is TRBJ1-2; 9 bases map to TRBD1. CDR1 is SNHLY, CDR2 FYNNEI, per germline. The V segment lost 5 bases and the J segment 6 bases; nucleotides outside the gene matches: 16. There are 17 residues in the CDR3. The CDR3 spells CASSTDATGGDGDGYTF. The CDR3 DNA reads TGTGCCAGCAGTACCGACGCAACAGGGGGCGATGGGGATGGCTACACCTTC.

V and J are TRBV7-9 and TRBJ1-2, with D hard to call. Germline-derived CDR1 and CDR2 are SEHNR and FQNEAQ (reference sequence). V lost 5 bases and J lost 7, with 14 bases in between. This CDR3 has 13 residues. The CDR3 sequence is CASSPRLPGGYTF. CDR3 bases: TGTGCCAGCAGCCCTCGTCTCCCCGGTGGCTACACCTTC.

The V call is TRBV7-9, the J call TRBJ1-2; perhaps TRBD1 as D (5 bases). Germline V gives CDR1 SEHNR, CDR2 FQNEAQ (reference sequence). Trimming removed 2 bases from V and 4 bases from J, with 17 bases in between. The length of the CDR3 is 16 residues. The CDR3 reads CASSLFHRQPPYGYTF. In DNA form, the CDR3 reads TGTGCCAGCAGCTTATTCCATAGACAGCCACCCTATGGCTACACCTTC.

This chain links TRBV19 with TRBJ1-2, with TRBD1 identical over 11 bases. CDR1 and CDR2 (germline): LNHDA, SQIVND (reference sequence). The V segment lost 0 bases and the J segment 8 bases; nucleotides outside the gene matches: 8. The CDR3 has 16 amino acids. The DNA for the CDR3 is TGTGCCAGTAGTATAGACCCCGGACAGGGGGCAGGGGGCTACACCTTC. This sequence encodes CASSIDPGQGAGGYTF.

This rearrangement joins TRBV9 to TRBJ2-6; possibly TRBD1 for D (5 bases). The CDR3 loop spans 13 amino acids. V dropped 1 base and J dropped 13 bases, with 12 bases sitting between them. CDR1 and CDR2 (germline): SGDLS, YYNGEE. CDR3 nucleotides: TGTGCCAGCAGCGTACAAGGGGTTGGGGTCCTGACTTTC. Translation gives CASSVQGVGVLTF.

V gene TRBV11-2 combines with J gene TRBJ2-3, with D perhaps matching TRBD1 (5 bases). Germline lookup yields CDR1 SGHAT and CDR2 FQNNGV. The CDR3 has 14 amino acids. V was cut by 1 base and J by 6 bases, with 11 bases left in between. For the CDR3, the DNA is TGTGCCAGCAGCTTAGGGCAGGGAAGGGATACGCAGTATTTT. This sequence encodes CASSLGQGRDTQYF.

V is TRBV5-6 and J is TRBJ1-1, with a tentative D call TRBD1 (5 bases). There are 13 residues in the CDR3. Trimming cost V 5 bases and J 10 bases, with 18 bases left between them. In germline, CDR1 is SGHDT, CDR2 YYEEEE. The CDR3 is CASSPAGGRGAFF. In DNA, the CDR3 is TGTGCCAGCAGTCCGGCGGGGGGACGGGGAGCTTTCTTT.

The J gene is TRBJ2-1, the V gene TRBV10-2, with TRBD2 matching over 12 bases. With 6 bases clipped from V and 6 bases from J, the junction kept 9 bases outside the gene matches. This CDR3 is 16 amino acids long. CDR1 is WSHSY and CDR2 is SAAADI in the germline V gene. This chain's CDR3 is CASRRVASGGANEQFF. In DNA form, the CDR3 reads TGCGCCAGCAGGAGGGTAGCTAGCGGGGGGGCCAATGAGCAGTTCTTC.

J is TRBJ2-7 and V is TRBV4-2; maybe TRBD2 (5 bases). CDR1 and CDR2 from the germline V gene are LGHNA and YNFKEQ. Trimming shortened V by 1 base and J by 0 bases, and 10 bases separated the two germline ends. This CDR3 comprises 15 residues. CDR3 in DNA: TGTGCCAGCAGCCAAGGCCCGGACTCCTCCTACGAGCAGTACTTC. Translated: CASSQGPDSSYEQYF.

V gene TRBV6-1 combines with J gene TRBJ1-1; 9 bases agree with TRBD1. The CDR3 consists of 13 residues. Germline V gene lookup returns CDR1 MNHNS and CDR2 SASEGT. Trimming removed 3 bases from V and 11 bases from J; junction bases left unmatched: 7. The CDR3 reads CASSEGQGRRAFF. The CDR3 nucleotides are TGTGCCAGCAGTGAGGGACAGGGTCGTCGGGCTTTCTTT.

The chain combines TRBV7-9 with TRBJ2-2; D is uncertain. In germline, CDR1 is SEHNR, CDR2 FQNEAQ (reference sequence). The CDR3 spans 14 residues. V lost 8 bases and J lost 4, with 14 bases in between. The CDR3 spells CASAELRGTGELFF. CDR3 nucleotide sequence: TGTGCCAGCGCGGAGCTTAGAGGCACCGGGGAGCTGTTTTTT.

The genes are TRBV7-6 and TRBJ2-3; D perhaps matches TRBD2 (6 bases). The CDR3 runs to 16 residues. Deletions cut 0 bases from V and 2 bases from J, with 12 bases between. Per the germline V gene, CDR1 is SGHVS and CDR2 is FNYEAQ. As DNA, the CDR3 is TGTGCCAGCAGCTTAGCACTAGCCGGATTCACAGATACGCAGTATTTT. It is translated as CASSLALAGFTDTQYF.

The chain combines TRBV28 with TRBJ2-7, with 11 bases fitting TRBD1. The CDR3 totals 15 residues. Germline CDR1 is MDHEN and CDR2 is SYDVKM. Trimming cost V 6 bases and J 2 bases; bases outside gene matches: 6. Written as DNA, the CDR3 is TGTGCCAGCAGCTCAGGACAGGGGGCACCCTACGAGCAGTACTTC. Translating it yields CASSSGQGAPYEQYF.